The entry that follows covers one T cell receptor (beta chain) sequence. The sample is drawn from a study of shared clonotypes between healthy human individuals. Study information: The study drew on a couple of women and a few men aged 18 to 49 as donors.

V lost 4 bases to trimming and J lost 6 bases; unmatched junction nucleotides: 10. CDR3 length: 16 residues. Germline lookup yields CDR1 SGDLS and CDR2 YYNGEE. Measured with immunoSEQ multiplex PCR; TCRdb has only the in-frame clones, and not every one. The sample consists of under 600,000 clones, around 81% of them appearing once. This clonotype was obtained from a woman in her forties in good health. Some clones in this sample may be carry-over from other donors' samples. Sequenced material: PBMCs. The V and J genes are TRBV9 and TRBJ2-2; 9 bases line up with TRBD2. CDR3: CASSPFGTSLSGELFF. The CDR3 nucleotides are TGTGCCAGCAGCCCCTTTGGGACTAGCCTGTCCGGGGAGCTGTTTTTT. Full variable domain (missing parts from reference TRBV9 and TRBJ2-2): DSGVTQTPKHLITATGQRVTLRCSPRSGDLSVYWYQQSLDQGLQFLIQYYNGEERAKGNILERFSAQQFPDLHSELNLSSLELGDSALYFCASSPFGTSLSGELFFGEGSRLTVL.